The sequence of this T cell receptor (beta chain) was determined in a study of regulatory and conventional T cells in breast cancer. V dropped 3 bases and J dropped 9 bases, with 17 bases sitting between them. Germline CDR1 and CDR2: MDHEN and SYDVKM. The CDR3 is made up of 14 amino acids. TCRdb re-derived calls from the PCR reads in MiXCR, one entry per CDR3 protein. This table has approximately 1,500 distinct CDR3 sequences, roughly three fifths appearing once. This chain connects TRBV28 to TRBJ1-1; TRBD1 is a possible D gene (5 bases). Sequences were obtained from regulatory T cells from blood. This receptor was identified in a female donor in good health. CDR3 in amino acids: CASSFRGEGFKAFF. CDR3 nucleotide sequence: TGTGCCAGCAGTTTCCGAGGGGAGGGGTTCAAAGCTTTCTTT.